These T cell receptor beta chains were read from a single sample in a study of blood T cell repertoires in COVID-19. Measured with immunoSEQ multiplex PCR; TCRdb has only the in-frame clones, and not every one. The table shows approximately 190,000 clones, with 75% to 90% occurring only once. Sequenced input: peripheral blood. The receptor set was obtained from a man aged 55 to 69 with acute or convalescent COVID-19. CDR3s include the opening cysteine and the closing phenylalanine or tryptophan. A D gene is named only where the DNA matches it firmly. Expanded clones are given a class, and other clones once, few, many or no size at all.

TRBJ2-7,-,TRBD1,TRBV27,CASSISTGELPYEQYF,TGTGCCAGCAGTATCTCGACAGGGGAGCTTCCGTACGAGCAGTACTTC
TRBJ2-7,-,-,TRBV5-1,CASSLALWGAYEQYF,TGCGCCAGCAGCTTGGCCCTCTGGGGAGCTTACGAGCAGTACTTC
TRBJ2-2,-,TRBD2,TRBV5-1,CASSLSPSGVSSGELFF,TGCGCCAGCAGCTTGTCCCCTAGCGGGGTTAGCTCCGGGGAGCTGTTTTTT
TRBJ1-1,-,TRBD1,TRBV2,CASSRRQGEKNTEAFF,TGTGCCAGCAGTCGTCGGCAGGGGGAAAAAAACACTGAAGCTTTCTTT
TRBJ2-1,-,-,TRBV6-5,CASSYSGLGYNEQFF,TGTGCCAGCAGTTACTCGGGGCTAGGGTACAATGAGCAGTTCTTC
TRBJ1-2,-,-,TRBV4-3,CASSQGPGEAGGYTF,TGCGCCAGCAGCCAAGGTCCAGGGGAAGCTGGTGGCTACACCTTC
TRBJ2-3,-,-,TRBV9,CASSVVTDTQYF,TGTGCCAGCAGCGTAGTAACAGATACGCAGTATTTT
TRBJ2-7,-,TRBD2,TRBV4-1,CASSQEALAGAYEQYF,TGCGCCAGCAGCCAAGAAGCGCTAGCGGGAGCCTACGAGCAGTACTTC
TRBJ1-6,-,-,TRBV3-1/TRBV3-2,CASSQGQNNSPLHF,TGTGCCAGCAGCCAAGGACAGAATAATTCACCCCTCCACTTT
TRBJ2-2,-,-,TRBV7-3,CASSSRSANTGELFF,TGTGCCAGCAGCTCCCGTAGCGCGAACACCGGGGAGCTGTTTTTT
TRBJ2-2,-,-,TRBV19,CASSIGVPTGELFF,TGTGCCAGTAGTATAGGAGTCCCCACCGGGGAGCTGTTTTTT
TRBJ2-2,few,TRBD2,TRBV3-1/TRBV3-2,CASRELAGGTGRTNTGELFF,TGTGCCAGCAGGGAACTAGCGGGGGGGACGGGTCGTACGAACACCGGGGAGCTGTTTTTT
TRBJ1-1,-,TRBD1,TRBV6-5,CASSYGTGIEGTEAFF,TGTGCCAGCAGTTACGGGACAGGGATAGAGGGCACTGAAGCTTTCTTT
TRBJ2-1,-,-,TRBV19,CASRNPGAPYVEQFF,TGTGCCAGTAGGAATCCGGGAGCCCCGTACGTCGAGCAGTTCTTC
TRBJ2-1,-,TRBD1,TRBV5-1,CASRSGTGTANEQFF,TGCGCCAGCAGATCCGGGACAGGGACCGCTAATGAGCAGTTCTTC
TRBJ2-7,-,TRBD2,TRBV5-4,CASSMGLVSSYEQYF,TGTGCCAGCAGCATGGGACTAGTAAGCTCCTACGAGCAGTACTTC
TRBJ2-2,-,TRBD2,TRBV5-4,CASSRASGTNTGELFF,TGTGCCAGCAGTAGGGCTAGCGGGACGAACACCGGGGAGCTGTTTTTT
TRBJ1-3,-,-,TRBV6-1,CASSEPRGGLSSGNTIYF,TGTGCCAGCAGTGAACCCCGAGGAGGGCTTAGCTCTGGAAACACCATATATTTT
TRBJ2-5,-,-,TRBV18,CASSRRAEETQYF,TGTGCCAGCTCACGCAGGGCAGAAGAGACCCAGTACTTC
TRBJ2-1,-,TRBD2,TRBV19,CASMREGSIDEQFF,TGTGCCAGTATGAGGGAGGGCAGCATTGATGAGCAGTTCTTC
TRBJ1-1,-,-,TRBV6-5,CASSPGIDREAFF,TGTGCCAGCAGTCCGGGAATTGACAGGGAAGCTTTCTTT
TRBJ2-3,-,-,TRBV4-2,CASSWTSTDTQYF,TGTGCCAGCAGCTGGACTAGCACAGATACGCAGTATTTT
TRBJ1-1,few,-,TRBV7-2,CASSLIGGAEAFF,TGTGCCAGCAGCTTAATAGGGGGGGCTGAAGCTTTCTTT
TRBJ2-2,-,TRBD1,TRBV6-5,CASSFGQGGRTGELFF,TGTGCCAGCAGTTTCGGACAGGGGGGGCGTACCGGGGAGCTGTTTTTT
TRBJ2-7,few,-,TRBV10-3,CATGRRGIYEQYF,TGTGCCACCGGTAGACGGGGGATCTACGAGCAGTACTTC
TRBJ2-3,-,-,TRBV4-1,CASSPSSGFFTDTQYF,TGCGCCAGCAGCCCTTCGAGCGGGTTTTTCACAGATACGCAGTATTTT
TRBJ1-6,-,TRBD1,TRBV7-8,CASSFQTGFNSPLHF,TGTGCCAGCAGCTTCCAGACAGGGTTTAATTCACCCCTCCACTTT
TRBJ1-6,-,TRBD1,TRBV2,CASSEGQGNSPLHF,TGTGCCAGCAGTGAAGGACAGGGGAATTCACCCCTCCACTTT
TRBJ2-1,-,-,TRBV24-1,CATSDRGGQSYNEQFF,TGTGCCACCAGTGATAGGGGGGGCCAATCTTACAATGAGCAGTTCTTC
TRBJ1-5,-,TRBD1,TRBV19,CATPDRRNQPQHF,TGTGCCACCCCGGACAGGCGAAATCAGCCCCAGCATTTT
TRBJ2-5,-,-,TRBV7-3,CASSLGQGKTQYF,TGTGCCAGCAGCTTAGGTCAGGGCAAGACCCAGTACTTC
TRBJ1-3,-,-,TRBV25-1,CASSRGSGNTIYF,TGTGCCAGCAGTCGGGGCTCTGGAAACACCATATATTTT
TRBJ2-1,-,TRBD2,TRBV6-1,CASSERRGAGGQDEQFF,TGTGCCAGCAGTGAAAGGAGGGGGGCGGGAGGGCAGGATGAGCAGTTCTTC
TRBJ2-2,-,TRBD1,TRBV4-1,CASSYLDRGPNTGELFF,TGCGCCAGCAGCTATTTGGACAGGGGGCCGAACACCGGGGAGCTGTTTTTT
TRBJ2-3,once,-,TRBV6-5,CASSSSFKDTQYF,TGTGCCAGCAGCTCGAGTTTTAAAGATACGCAGTATTTT
TRBJ2-1,-,-,TRBV7-9,CASSFRAVDEQFF,TGTGCCAGCAGCTTCAGGGCCGTGGATGAGCAGTTCTTC
TRBJ2-3,-,TRBD2,TRBV5-4,CASSLKVSGGGRDTQYF,TGTGCCAGCAGCTTGAAGGTTAGCGGGGGGGGCCGGGATACGCAGTATTTT
TRBJ2-1,-,-,TRBV3-1/TRBV3-2,CASSQRGAYNEQFF,TGTGCCAGCAGCCAACGCGGGGCTTACAATGAGCAGTTCTTC
TRBJ2-1,-,-,TRBV9,CASSVRQVSYNEQFF,TGTGCCAGCAGCGTCCGACAGGTCTCCTACAATGAGCAGTTCTTC
TRBJ1-1,-,-,TRBV3-1/TRBV3-2,CASSHGGGYTEAFF,TGTGCCAGCAGCCACGGGGGGGGCTACACTGAAGCTTTCTTT
TRBJ1-2,-,TRBD1,TRBV4-1,CATSDRGKNYGYTF,TGCGCCACCTCGGACAGGGGCAAGAACTATGGCTACACCTTC
TRBJ2-3,-,-,TRBV5-1,CASSLRFGGTDTQYF,TGCGCCAGCAGCTTGCGCTTTGGAGGGACAGATACGCAGTATTTT
TRBJ2-1,-,-,TRBV4-2,CASSPGIPKRDEQFF,TGTGCCAGCAGCCCCGGGATACCCAAACGGGATGAGCAGTTCTTC
TRBJ2-1,-,TRBD2,TRBV4-1,CASSHRLAYSYNEQFF,TGCGCCAGCAGCCACAGACTAGCGTACTCCTACAATGAGCAGTTCTTC
TRBJ1-1,-,-,TRBV24-1,CATTDSMNTEAFF,TGTGCCACCACGGACAGTATGAACACTGAAGCTTTCTTT
TRBJ1-5,-,TRBD1,TRBV7-2,CASSRGQSNQPQHF,TGTGCCAGCAGCCGGGGACAGAGCAATCAGCCCCAGCATTTT
TRBJ2-1,-,-,TRBV13,CASSPRLGDEQFF,TGTGCCAGCAGCCCCCGACTAGGTGATGAGCAGTTCTTC
TRBJ1-2,-,-,TRBV28,CASRARADGYTF,TGTGCCAGCAGGGCCAGGGCTGATGGCTACACCTTC
TRBJ1-3,-,-,TRBV19,CASSIGHSSGNTIYF,TGTGCCAGTAGTATAGGTCACAGCTCTGGAAACACCATATATTTT
TRBJ1-2,-,-,TRBV29-1,CSVEQGYGYTF,TGCAGCGTCGAACAGGGCTATGGCTACACCTTC
TRBJ2-7,-,-,TRBV5-1,CASRSSHSSYEQYF,TGCGCCAGCAGATCCTCTCATAGCTCCTACGAGCAGTACTTC
TRBJ2-5,-,TRBD2,TRBV4-3,CASSQALAGETQYF,TGCGCCAGCAGCCAAGCTTTAGCGGGAGAGACCCAGTACTTC
TRBJ2-1,-,TRBD2,TRBV6-2/TRBV6-3,CASSSGTSGRVLYNEQFF,TGTGCCAGCAGTTCCGGGACTAGCGGGAGGGTTCTCTACAATGAGCAGTTCTTC